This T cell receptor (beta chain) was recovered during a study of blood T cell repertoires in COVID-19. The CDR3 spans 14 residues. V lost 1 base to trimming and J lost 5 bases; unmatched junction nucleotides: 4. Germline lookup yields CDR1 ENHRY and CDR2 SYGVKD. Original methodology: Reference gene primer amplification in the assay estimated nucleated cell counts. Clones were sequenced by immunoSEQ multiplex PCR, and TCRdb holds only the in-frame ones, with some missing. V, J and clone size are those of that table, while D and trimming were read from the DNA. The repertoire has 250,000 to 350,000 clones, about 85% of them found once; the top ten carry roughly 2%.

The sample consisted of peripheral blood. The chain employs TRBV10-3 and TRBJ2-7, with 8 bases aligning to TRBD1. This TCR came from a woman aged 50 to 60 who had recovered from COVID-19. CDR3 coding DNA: TGTGCCATCAGTGAGTGGCAGGGGGCAGACGAGCAGTACTTC. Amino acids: CAISEWQGADEQYF.